Presented here are 19 T cell receptor beta chains from one specimen sequenced in a study of cytomegalovirus exposure and HLA in healthy donors. The table came from immunoSEQ multiplex PCR; TCRdb's copy has only in-frame clones and leaves some out. The table shows some 150,000 clones, with 88% occurring only once. Material for sequencing was PBMCs. The receptors shown here come from a man younger than 30 in good health and CMV-seronegative.

The gene calls are TRBV5-1 and TRBJ2-1, with TRBD2 as a possible D gene (5 bases). CDR1 SGHRS and CDR2 YFSETQ come from the germline V gene. Trimming shortened V by 6 bases and J by 7 bases, and 17 bases separated the two germline ends. The CDR3 extends over 14 amino acids. The CDR3 spells CASTFSGYGNEQFF. The CDR3 DNA reads TGCGCCAGCACTTTTTCGGGGTACGGGAATGAGCAGTTCTTC.

The chain has TRBV4-3 and TRBJ2-3; a weak D match, TRBD2 (6 bases). Trimming cost V 4 bases and J 8 bases, with 16 bases left between them. The germline CDR1 and CDR2 sequences are LGHNA and YSLEER. This CDR3 comprises 14 residues. DNA for the CDR3: TGCGCCAGCAGCCGGGACTTCGGTGCGGGTACGCAGTATTTT. Translation: CASSRDFGAGTQYF.

The chain has TRBV5-8 and TRBJ1-5; D gene ambiguous. This CDR3 spans 15 amino acids. Germline assignment: CDR1 SGHTS and CDR2 YDEGEE. V was pared by 0 bases and J by 6 bases, with 13 bases between. CDR3 nucleotide sequence: TGTGCCAGCAGCTTGGGGGCAGTGGAGGGTCAGCCCCAGCATTTT. Protein: CASSLGAVEGQPQHF. Full variable domain (rest looked up from reference TRBV5-8 and TRBJ1-5): EAGVTQSPTHLIKTRGQQATLRCSPISGHTSVYWYQQALGLGLQFLLWYDEGEERNRGNFPPRFSGRQFPNYSSELNVNALELEDSALYLCASSLGAVEGQPQHFGDGTRLSIL.

The chain has TRBV7-2 and TRBJ1-1, with D unresolved. The CDR3 runs to 13 residues. The V gene lost 4 bases and the J gene lost 0 bases, with 6 bases spanning the gap. Per the germline V gene, CDR1 is SGHTA and CDR2 is FQGNSA. The CDR3: CASSWAMNTEAFF. As DNA, the CDR3 is TGTGCCAGCAGCTGGGCCATGAACACTGAAGCTTTCTTT.

This clone has a handful of counts. This chain connects TRBV6-1 to TRBJ1-5, with 7 bases aligning to TRBD1. CDR3 length: 15 residues. Germline CDR1 is MNHNS and CDR2 is SASEGT. V trimming: 7 bases; J trimming: 4 bases; junction bases outside the gene matches: 10. CDR3 DNA: TGTGCCAGCACCCCGGGGGCAGGGGGGAATCAGCCCCAGCATTTT. Translated, it gives CASTPGAGGNQPQHF.

The chain is built from TRBV5-8 and TRBJ2-7; 12 bases agree with TRBD2. The CDR3 extends over 15 amino acids. J gave up 7 bases and V 4 bases, and 9 bases lay outside the gene matches. CDR1 SGHTS and CDR2 YDEGEE come from the germline V gene. This chain's CDR3 is CASSPRLAGVGEQYF. The CDR3 DNA sequence: TGTGCCAGCAGCCCTCGACTAGCGGGAGTGGGGGAGCAGTACTTC.

The genes are TRBV27 and TRBJ1-4, with TRBD1 identical over 8 bases. Losses at the gene ends were 5 bases for V and 5 bases for J; bases not matched to a gene: 4. The germline V gene encodes CDR1 MNHEY and CDR2 SMNVEV (reference sequence). This CDR3 is built from 14 residues. The CDR3 protein is CASSPDRENEKLFF. For the CDR3, the DNA is TGTGCCAGCAGTCCGGACAGGGAGAATGAAAAACTGTTTTTT.

The V gene is TRBV7-8, the J gene TRBJ1-2; D not resolved. V was cut by 0 bases and J by 3 bases, with 5 bases left in between. CDR3 length: 13 residues. Germline V lookup: CDR1 SGHVS, CDR2 FQNEAQ. As DNA, the CDR3 is TGTGCCAGCAGCTTAGCCCCTTACTATGGCTACACCTTC. The encoded protein is CASSLAPYYGYTF.

The chain couples TRBV5-1 to TRBJ2-3; TRBD2 matches at 10 bases. CDR3 length: 16 residues. V dropped 0 bases and J dropped 0; count of bases not matched to a gene: 1. From germline, CDR1 is SGHRS and CDR2 YFSETQ. CDR3 amino acids: CASSLGLAGSTDTQYF. The CDR3, as DNA: TGCGCCAGCAGCTTGGGACTAGCGGGTAGCACAGATACGCAGTATTTT.

V and J are TRBV18 and TRBJ1-2; 8 nucleotides align to TRBD1. CDR1 KGHSH and CDR2 LQKENI come from the germline V gene. J lost 2 bases, V lost 4 bases, and 3 bases had no gene match. The CDR3 consists of 14 residues. In nucleotides, the CDR3 is TGTGCCAGCTCACATTGGACAGGGAACTATGGCTACACCTTC. It codes for CASSHWTGNYGYTF.

This chain uses TRBV5-6 with TRBJ2-7, with 9 bases aligning to TRBD1. Trimming removed 3 bases from V and 3 bases from J; junction bases left unmatched: 4. Germline assignment: CDR1 SGHDT and CDR2 YYEEEE. There are 14 residues in the CDR3. The CDR3 DNA is TGTGCCAGCAGCTGGGGACAGGGACACTACGAGCAGTACTTC. This translates into CASSWGQGHYEQYF. Based on the CDR3 plus reference TRBV5-6 and TRBJ2-7, the full variable domain is DAGVTQSPTHLIKTRGQQVTLRCSPKSGHDTVSWYQQALGQGPQFIFQYYEEEERQRGNFPDRFSGHQFPNYSSELNVNALLLGDSALYLCASSWGQGHYEQYFGPGTRLTVT.

The chain recombines TRBV7-9 with TRBJ2-7; D might be TRBD2 (5 bases). Germline loops: CDR1 SEHNR, CDR2 FQNEAQ (reference sequence). The CDR3 covers 12 residues. The CDR3 here is CASSSDFYQQYV. The CDR3 DNA reads TGTGCCAGCAGCTCGGACTTCTACCAGCAGTACGTC.

The gene calls are TRBV6-1 and TRBJ1-5; no clear D. Germline V CDR1 and CDR2: MNHNS, SASEGT. V shed 0 bases and J shed 0 bases, with 9 bases lying between them. The CDR3 spans 16 residues. This CDR3 is CASSEALGDSNQPQHF. The CDR3 DNA follows: TGTGCCAGCAGTGAAGCTTTAGGAGATAGCAATCAGCCCCAGCATTTT.

The chain links TRBV27 to TRBJ2-3; TRBD1 agrees at 8 bases. This CDR3 region has 15 residues. Per the germline V gene, CDR1 is MNHEY and CDR2 is SMNVEV (reference sequence). Germline trimming cut 1 base from V and 7 bases from J; bases unmatched to any gene: 7. The CDR3: CASSLLFPGGYTQYF. In nucleotides, the CDR3 is TGTGCCAGCAGTTTATTATTTCCAGGGGGCTATACGCAGTATTTT.

The rearrangement joins TRBV4-1 to TRBJ2-7, with 7 positions matching TRBD2. The CDR3 length is 13 residues. Germline CDR1 MGHRA, CDR2 YSYEKL. After removal of 6 bases from V and 1 base from J, the junction contained 3 bases not matched to a gene. This chain's CDR3 is CASSAGVSYEQYF. The DNA for the CDR3 is TGCGCCAGCAGTGCGGGGGTATCCTACGAGCAGTACTTC.

The CDR3 sequence is CASSQEGQGFNSPLHF. The CDR3 nucleotides read TGCGCCAGCAGCCAAGAGGGACAGGGGTTTAATTCACCCCTCCACTTT. J is TRBJ1-6 and V is TRBV4-1; 10 nucleotides agree with TRBD1. Germline CDR1 and CDR2: MGHRA and YSYEKL. The trim removed 0 bases at V and 6 bases at J, leaving 2 bases unmatched. The CDR3 is 16 residues long.

This chain joins TRBV6-1 and TRBJ1-4; 8 bases line up with TRBD1. Germline CDR1 MNHNS, CDR2 SASEGT. The ends lost 4 bases at V and 7 bases at J; junction bases unmatched: 8. The CDR3 loop spans 15 amino acids. The DNA of the CDR3 is TGTGCCAGCAGTGGACAGGGGCGGACGGTTGAAAAACTGTTTTTT. This encodes CASSGQGRTVEKLFF.

The CDR3 nucleotides read TGTGCCAGCGGGACAGGGTACGAGCAGTACTTC. As protein: CASGTGYEQYF. V gene TRBV2 combines with J gene TRBJ2-7; 9 bases agree with TRBD1. Germline-derived CDR1 and CDR2 are SNHLY and FYNNEI. V shed 8 bases, J shed 4 bases, and the junction held 0 bases outside the gene matches. The CDR3 is 11 amino acids.

The CDR3 DNA reads TGCGCCAGCAGTGGGGGCGAAAACACTGAAGCTTTCTTT. It yields the protein CASSGGENTEAFF. The gene calls are TRBV5-1 and TRBJ1-1, with a possible D match to TRBD1 (6 bases). Germline loops: CDR1 SGHRS, CDR2 YFSETQ. The V end lost 5 bases, the J end lost 2 bases, and 10 bases lay between the germline ends. This CDR3 contains 13 residues.